The 11 T cell receptor beta chains listed next were all sequenced from one sample in a study of cytomegalovirus exposure and HLA in healthy donors. 60 Vbeta and 13 Jbeta primers were used in PCR. Repertoires were generated with immunoSEQ multiplex PCR, while TCRdb's copy carries only in-frame clones and drops some. The sample has over 85,000 clones, 70% to 80% seen once; the top ten hold less than 10%. The sample was PBMCs. The receptors shown here come from a female donor in good health and CMV-seronegative.

The chain carries TRBV18 and TRBJ1-1; no firm D call. In germline, CDR1 is KGHSH, CDR2 LQKENI. Trimming cost V 0 bases and J 1 base, with 9 bases left between them. The CDR3 contains 15 residues. CDR3: CASSPPAGWNTEAFF. For the CDR3, the DNA is TGTGCCAGCTCACCACCTGCGGGTTGGAACACTGAAGCTTTCTTT.

This clone occurred once. The genes are TRBV6-1 and TRBJ1-1; TRBD1 might be the D (6 bases). CDR3 size: 13 residues. The V and J ends lost 4 bases and 4 bases respectively, with 10 bases between them. CDR1 MNHNS and CDR2 SASEGT come from the germline V gene. Written as DNA, the CDR3 is TGTGCCAGCAGTGGAAAAGGGGGCACTGAAGCTTTCTTT. This encodes CASSGKGGTEAFF.

The chain is built from TRBV9 and TRBJ2-3; D is undetermined. The V end lost 4 bases, the J end lost 1 base, and 7 bases lay between the germline ends. Germline V gene lookup returns CDR1 SGDLS and CDR2 YYNGEE. This CDR3 contains 13 residues. CDR3 residues: CASSPTGTDTQYF. The DNA for the CDR3 is TGTGCCAGCAGCCCTACAGGCACAGATACGCAGTATTTT.

The chain joins TRBV7-3 to TRBJ2-3; a weak D match, TRBD1 (6 bases). The CDR3 spans 12 residues. The germline V gene encodes CDR1 SGHTA and CDR2 FQGTGA. V was trimmed by 5 bases and J by 9 bases, leaving 12 bases between them. In nucleotides, the CDR3 is TGTGCCAGCAGCCACGGGGACAAGACGCAGTATTTT. Protein product: CASSHGDKTQYF.

The chain carries TRBV6-5 and TRBJ2-6; D unresolved. Per the germline V gene, CDR1 is MNHEY and CDR2 is SVGAGI. The ends were cut back, 2 bases at V and 1 base at J, with 9 bases in the middle. This CDR3 contains 16 residues. The DNA of the CDR3 is TGTGCCAGCAGTTACGGCCCAGGTTCTGGGGCCAACGTCCTGACTTTC. Its translation: CASSYGPGSGANVLTF.

This chain uses TRBV4-3 with TRBJ1-2; D is ambiguous. With 0 bases removed from V and 6 bases from J, the gap between germline ends came to 11 bases. Per germline, CDR1 LGHNA and CDR2 YSLEER. The CDR3 has 14 amino acids. CDR3 in amino acids: CASSQDWARDGYTF. In DNA, the CDR3 is TGCGCCAGCAGCCAAGATTGGGCGCGTGATGGCTACACCTTC.

The chain couples TRBV28 to TRBJ1-5; 9 bases are a match to TRBD1. This CDR3 is 14 amino acids long. CDR1 is MDHEN, CDR2 SYDVKM, per germline. V trimming: 4 bases; J trimming: 6 bases; junction bases outside the gene matches: 4. CDR3 coding DNA: TGTGCCAGCAGTTCGACAGGGGGGGCTCAGCCCCAGCATTTT. Its protein product is CASSSTGGAQPQHF. Drawing the rest from reference TRBV28 and TRBJ1-5, the complete variable domain is DVKVTQSSRYLVKRTGEKVFLECVQDMDHENMFWYRQDPGLGLRLIYFSYDVKMKEKGDIPEGYSVSREKKERFSLILESASTNQTSMYLCASSSTGGAQPQHFGDGTRLSIL.

As for this clone: The junction and the germline gene differ at one end; a read error may be behind it. The chain has TRBV5-1 and TRBJ1-2, with D tentatively TRBD1 (5 bases). Per germline, CDR1 SGHRS and CDR2 YFSETQ. The CDR3 spans 13 residues. The CDR3, as DNA: TGCGCCAGCAGCCGCGATACCGGGACTAGTCAAGCCTTC. It yields the protein CASSRDTGTSQAF.

J is TRBJ1-2 and V is TRBV4-1; D is ambiguous. The V end was cut by 1 base, the J end by 8 bases, with 20 bases between. The germline V gene has CDR1 MGHRA and CDR2 YSYEKL. The length of the CDR3 is 16 residues. In DNA, the CDR3 is TGCGCCAGCAGCCAAGGACGGTTGTGGGGAGAAGAAGGCTACACCTTC. Residues: CASSQGRLWGEEGYTF.

V is TRBV5-1 and J is TRBJ1-4, with D maybe TRBD1 (5 bases). Germline assignment: CDR1 SGHRS and CDR2 YFSETQ. The CDR3 has 16 residues. V lost 0 bases to trimming and J lost 8 bases, with 17 bases between them. This chain's CDR3 is CASSLVSGGDQEKLFF. The CDR3 DNA reads TGCGCCAGCAGCTTGGTCTCGGGGGGGGATCAAGAAAAACTGTTTTTT.

The CDR3 nucleotides are TGTGCCAGCAGTTTACCTACAGGGGGGCACACCGGGGAGCTGTTTTTT. This encodes CASSLPTGGHTGELFF. This chain links TRBV27 with TRBJ2-2; 8 bases fit TRBD1. CDR3 size: 16 residues. Germline CDR1 is MNHEY and CDR2 is SMNVEV (reference sequence). Trimming removed 2 bases from V and 3 bases from J; junction bases left unmatched: 5.